These 12 T cell receptor beta chains came from one sample sequenced in a study of neoadjuvant anti-PD-1 for oral cavity cancer. The data were produced by immunoSEQ multiplex PCR, yet TCRdb's version contains in-frame clones alone and is incomplete. The data contain 11,000 to 15,000 clones, about 70% of them singletons. Specimen: PBMCs, collected before nivolumab (anti-PD-1) treatment. The receptor set was obtained from a person aged 35-80 years with oral cavity squamous cell carcinoma.

The chain is built from TRBV7-9 and TRBJ2-5; 9 bases are a match to TRBD2. Per the germline V gene, CDR1 is SEHNR and CDR2 is FQNEAQ (reference sequence). This CDR3 is 17 amino acids long. Losses at the gene ends were 5 bases for V and 4 bases for J; bases not matched to a gene: 14. The CDR3 loop is CASSPKGSGRSPETQYF. For the CDR3, the DNA is TGTGCCAGCAGCCCCAAAGGTAGCGGGAGATCCCCAGAGACCCAGTACTTC.

The chain links TRBV5-1 to TRBJ1-1, with D tentatively TRBD1 (6 bases). Germline CDR1 reads SGHRS; CDR2 reads YFSETQ. V was cut by 1 base and J by 5 bases, with 12 bases left in between. The CDR3 has 14 amino acids. Here the CDR3 reads CASSLTGLGTEAFF. The CDR3 bases are TGCGCCAGCAGCTTGACAGGGCTGGGGACTGAAGCTTTCTTT.

The J gene is TRBJ2-1, the V gene TRBV27; 9 positions match TRBD2. From germline, CDR1 is MNHEY and CDR2 SMNVEV (reference sequence). J gave up 6 bases and V 2 bases, and 5 bases lay outside the gene matches. The CDR3 runs 15 residues. For the CDR3, the DNA is TGTGCCAGCAGTTTAGGGGCGGGAGGGTTCAATGAGCAGTTCTTC. Residues: CASSLGAGGFNEQFF.

The CDR3 spells CASSLGVGTAFYGYTF. The CDR3 DNA follows: TGTGCCAGCAGCTTGGGAGTAGGGACAGCGTTCTATGGCTACACCTTC. The chain is built from TRBV5-5 and TRBJ1-2; the match to TRBD1 covers 7 bases. The ends lost 0 bases at V and 4 bases at J; junction bases unmatched: 9. Germline lookup yields CDR1 SGHKS and CDR2 YYEKEE (reference sequence). The CDR3 covers 16 residues. Full variable domain (rest looked up from reference TRBV5-5 and TRBJ1-2): DAGVTQSPTHLIKTRGQQVTLRCSPISGHKSVSWYQQVLGQGPQFIFQYYEKEERGRGNFPDRFSARQFPNYSSELNVNALLLGDSALYLCASSLGVGTAFYGYTFGSGTRLTVV.

This chain joins TRBV7-2 and TRBJ2-7; tentative D call: TRBD1 (5 bases). This CDR3 has 14 amino acids. The V gene's germline CDR1 is SGHTA and CDR2 FQGNSA. V dropped 3 bases and J dropped 6 bases, with 15 bases sitting between them. In DNA, the CDR3 is TGTGCCAGCAGCTTGGGGCCCTCAGGTACCGAGCAGTACTTC. Translation: CASSLGPSGTEQYF.

The chain combines TRBV30 with TRBJ1-5; unclear D gene. The germline V gene has CDR1 GTSNPN and CDR2 SVGIG (reference sequence). CDR3 length: 12 amino acids. The V and J ends lost 3 bases and 2 bases respectively, with 5 bases between them. CDR3 protein: CAWSQGNQPQHF. CDR3 coding DNA: TGTGCCTGGAGCCAGGGCAATCAGCCCCAGCATTTT.

This clone occurred a few times. The chain uses TRBV4-1 and TRBJ2-2; 12 bases match TRBD2. CDR3 length: 20 residues. CDR1 and CDR2 from the germline V gene are MGHRA and YSYEKL. With 1 base clipped from V and 3 bases from J, the junction kept 12 bases outside the gene matches. CDR3 sequence reads: CASSQVGLAGGPIDTGELFF. The DNA of the CDR3 is TGCGCCAGCAGCCAAGTCGGTCTAGCGGGAGGGCCTATCGACACCGGGGAGCTGTTTTTT.

This clone was detected a few times. The chain links TRBV7-2 to TRBJ2-1; 9 nucleotides align to TRBD1. V dropped 5 bases and J dropped 5; count of bases not matched to a gene: 7. The germline gives CDR1 SGHTA, CDR2 FQGNSA. CDR3 length: 15 residues. CDR3 region: CASSPGTGKDNEQFF. CDR3 coding DNA: TGTGCCAGCAGCCCCGGGACAGGGAAGGACAATGAGCAGTTCTTC.

The V call is TRBV5-6, the J call TRBJ2-7, with 8 nucleotides matching TRBD2. The germline V gene encodes CDR1 SGHDT and CDR2 YYEEEE. V was clipped by 4 bases and J by 5 bases; unmatched bases: 11. CDR3 length: 15 amino acids. The CDR3 DNA reads as TGTGCCAGCAGCATCTTAACTACGGGGGGGAACGAGCAGTACTTC. Protein: CASSILTTGGNEQYF.

This clone was seen only a few times. The chain recombines TRBV5-4 with TRBJ2-7, with a possible D match to TRBD1 (5 bases). Trimming took off 5 bases at V and 6 bases at J, with 12 bases between the two ends. Germline V gene sequence: CDR1 SGHNT, CDR2 YYREEE (reference sequence). CDR3 size: 12 residues. The CDR3 reads CASSSDRGEQYF. The CDR3 region has the DNA TGTGCCAGCAGTTCTGACAGAGGCGAGCAGTACTTC. The entire variable domain, with the rest obtained from reference TRBV5-4 and TRBJ2-7, is as follows: ETGVTQSPTHLIKTRGQQVTLRCSSQSGHNTVSWYQQALGQGPQFIFQYYREEENGRGNFPPRFSGLQFPNYSSELNVNALELDDSALYLCASSSDRGEQYFGPGTRLTVT.

The chain carries TRBV5-1 and TRBJ2-2; no reliable D call. Germline CDR1 and CDR2: SGHRS and YFSETQ. The CDR3 spans 15 residues. With 0 bases removed from V and 4 bases from J, the gap between germline ends came to 10 bases. CDR3: CASSLARRSTGELFF. The CDR3 bases are TGCGCCAGCAGCTTGGCCCGACGGAGCACCGGGGAGCTGTTTTTT.

The sample holds a few counts of this clone. The V call is TRBV5-1, the J call TRBJ1-1; D gene ambiguous. The ends were cut back, 5 bases at V and 2 bases at J, with 10 bases in the middle. Per the germline V gene, CDR1 is SGHRS and CDR2 is YFSETQ. The CDR3 has 13 amino acids. The chain's CDR3 is CASRGLANTEAFF. Written as DNA, the CDR3 is TGCGCCAGCAGAGGTTTGGCCAACACTGAAGCTTTCTTT.